Each of the 25 T cell receptor beta chains below was sequenced from the same sample in a study of blood T cell repertoires in COVID-19 (TCRdb year 2020). The library was built by means of the immunoSEQ multiplex PCR assay. Imported from immuneACCESS, the table was reduced by TCRdb to in-frame sequences with V and J called. These copies leave out some clones; in studies compared against another copy, an unresolved V gene accounts for under half, and the cause of the remainder is not known. This sample gives about 220,000 clones in total; 83% of them show up just once. In total, the top ten clones hold roughly 4.8% of the sample. Sample: PBMCs or T cells enriched from blood (not recorded which). The receptors come from a woman between 50 and 59 years old who had been exposed to COVID-19.

The V and J genes are TRBV7-2 and TRBJ2-5; 9 nucleotides agree with TRBD2. Losses at the gene ends were 0 bases for V and 4 bases for J; bases not matched to a gene: 6. The CDR3 length is 16 residues. CDR1 is SGHTA, CDR2 FQGNSA, per germline. Here the CDR3 DNA reads TGTGCCAGCAGCTTAGCCGGGCGGGGGGGCCGAGAGACCCAGTACTTC. This codes for CASSLAGRGGRETQYF. The full variable domain, its missing parts supplied by reference TRBV7-2 and TRBJ2-5, is GAGVSQSPSNKVTEKGKDVELRCDPISGHTALYWYRQSLGQGLEFLIYFQGNSAPDKSGLPSDRFSAERTGGSVSTLTIQRTQQEDSAVYLCASSLAGRGGRETQYFGPGTRLLVL.

This clone was picked up a small number of times. This sequence joins TRBV19 and TRBJ1-6; D gene ambiguous. CDR3 length: 15 amino acids. V shed 2 bases and J shed 5 bases, with 10 bases lying between them. CDR1 is LNHDA, CDR2 SQIVND, per germline (reference sequence). DNA of the CDR3: TGTGCCAGTAGTATATCACTTCCGGATAATTCACCCCTCCACTTT. Translating gives CASSISLPDNSPLHF.

The rearrangement links TRBV11-2 to TRBJ2-2, with 8 positions matching TRBD1. The germline V gene has CDR1 SGHAT and CDR2 FQNNGV. Trimming at V came to 0 bases and at J to 4 bases, leaving 1 base not matched to a gene. The CDR3 consists of 15 residues. CDR3 region: CASSLDTGGTGELFF. CDR3 DNA sequence: TGTGCCAGCAGCTTAGATACAGGGGGCACCGGGGAGCTGTTTTTT.

This clone occurred once. The chain employs TRBV7-2 and TRBJ2-3; 11 bases line up with TRBD2. With V trimmed by 3 bases and J by 6 bases, 5 bases remained unmatched. Germline V gene lookup returns CDR1 SGHTA and CDR2 FQGNSA. The CDR3 runs 15 residues. Written as DNA, the CDR3 is TGTGCCAGCAGCTTCGATAGCGGGGGGGCTGATACGCAGTATTTT. It translates to CASSFDSGGADTQYF.

The genes are TRBV5-1 and TRBJ2-7; no firm D call. Germline CDR1 reads SGHRS; CDR2 reads YFSETQ. V was cut by 4 bases and J by 0 bases, with 11 bases left in between. The CDR3 has 14 residues. CDR3 nucleotide sequence: TGCGCCAGCAGCGTTGAGGTGACCTCCTACGAGCAGTACTTC. Protein: CASSVEVTSYEQYF.

In this sample, this clone turned up once. The rearrangement uses TRBV9 and TRBJ2-1; D is possibly TRBD2 (6 bases). This CDR3 has 18 residues. Germline CDR1 reads SGDLS; CDR2 reads YYNGEE. V was shortened by 1 base and J by 3 bases, with 20 bases between the two germline ends. CDR3 coding DNA: TGTGCCAGCAGCGTAAGCCCCACGGCTAGCGTCGACTACAATGAGCAGTTCTTC. Protein: CASSVSPTASVDYNEQFF. Supplemented by reference TRBV9 and TRBJ2-1, the full variable domain reads DSGVTQTPKHLITATGQRVTLRCSPRSGDLSVYWYQQSLDQGLQFLIQYYNGEERAKGNILERFSAQQFPDLHSELNLSSLELGDSALYFCASSVSPTASVDYNEQFFGPGTRLTVL.

The genes are TRBV19 and TRBJ1-3, with D perhaps matching TRBD1 (6 bases). V lost 7 bases, J lost 2 bases, and 18 bases lay in between. From germline, CDR1 is LNHDA and CDR2 SQIVND (reference sequence). The CDR3 covers 16 residues. CDR3 sequence: CASTPPSGGPGNTIYF. CDR3 coding DNA: TGTGCCAGTACCCCCCCATCCGGGGGGCCTGGAAACACCATATATTTT.

The rearrangement joins TRBV11-2 to TRBJ2-5; D gene uncertain. The V gene lost 5 bases and the J gene lost 5 bases, with 9 bases spanning the gap. This CDR3 spans 12 amino acids. Germline CDR1 and CDR2: SGHAT and FQNNGV. The CDR3 DNA is TGTGCCAGCAGCCGCGGATGGGAGACCCAGTACTTC. Residues: CASSRGWETQYF.

This clone was detected ten times or more. J is TRBJ1-2 and V is TRBV12-3 or TRBV12-4; maybe TRBD1 (5 bases). The CDR3 consists of 13 residues. The V and J ends lost 3 bases and 4 bases respectively, with 9 bases between them. The CDR3 spells CASSLGLSYGYTF. The CDR3 nucleotides are TGTGCCAGCAGTTTGGGACTTAGCTATGGCTACACCTTC.

V usage is TRBV19 and J usage is TRBJ1-6; D unclear. From germline, CDR1 is LNHDA and CDR2 SQIVND (reference sequence). The CDR3 sequence is 12 residues long. V lost 4 bases and J 10 bases, leaving 8 bases between the germline ends. This CDR3 is CASSSSVSPLHF. The CDR3 DNA sequence: TGTGCCAGTAGTAGTTCGGTGTCACCCCTCCACTTT.

This clone showed up just once. The CDR3 sequence: CASSLGGTGLSEQFF. The CDR3, as DNA: TGTGCCAGCAGCTTAGGCGGGACAGGGCTTAGTGAGCAGTTCTTC. The rearrangement uses TRBV11-1 and TRBJ2-1; TRBD1 matches 9 bases. V was pared by 1 base and J by 9 bases, with 7 bases of the junction left unmatched. The CDR3 extends over 15 amino acids. Germline CDR1 reads SGHAT; CDR2 reads FQDESV (reference sequence).

V gene TRBV30 combines with J gene TRBJ1-2; D remains unclear. Trimming cost V 2 bases and J 7 bases, with 14 bases left between them. Germline V lookup: CDR1 GTSNPN, CDR2 SVGIG (reference sequence). The CDR3 has 13 residues. In DNA form, the CDR3 reads TGTGCCTGGAGTACATCAGGTCGGATTGGCTACACCTTC. It yields the protein CAWSTSGRIGYTF.

This clone has only a few counts. V and J are TRBV3-1 (or the pseudogene TRBV3-2) and TRBJ2-7, with D uncertain. The CDR3 is 14 residues long. With 2 bases removed from V and 4 bases from J, the gap between germline ends came to 12 bases. CDR1 and CDR2 from the germline V gene are LGHDT and YNNKEL (reference sequence). In nucleotides, the CDR3 is TGTGCCAGCAGCCAAAGAACGCCAGGATACGAGCAGTACTTC. Its protein is CASSQRTPGYEQYF.

The rearrangement joins TRBV24-1 to TRBJ1-2; perhaps TRBD1 as D (6 bases). The CDR3 covers 14 residues. Trimming removed 3 bases at V and 6 bases at J, with 13 bases between. Germline V lookup: CDR1 KGHDR, CDR2 SFDVKD. CDR3 nucleotides: TGTGCCACCAGTGATCCCGGACAGTCTGATGGCTACACCTTC. As protein: CATSDPGQSDGYTF.

The chain links TRBV28 to TRBJ1-3; 8 bases are shared with TRBD1. The V and J ends lost 5 bases and 0 bases, in that order; junction bases with no gene match: 6. The germline V gene has CDR1 MDHEN and CDR2 SYDVKM. The CDR3 covers 16 residues. In nucleotides, the CDR3 is TGTGCCAGCAGTAACCAGGGGGCCCGCTCTGGAAACACCATATATTTT. Its protein product is CASSNQGARSGNTIYF.

V usage is TRBV6-5 and J usage is TRBJ1-1; a possible D gene is TRBD1 (5 bases). Trimming stripped 6 bases from V and 1 base from J, with 15 bases between. Germline CDR1 MNHEY, CDR2 SVGAGI. The CDR3 length is 15 residues. This CDR3 reads CASSRTDTPNTEAFF. The CDR3 DNA sequence: TGTGCCAGCAGCCGAACGGACACCCCGAACACTGAAGCTTTCTTT.

This clone was detected only once. The chain joins TRBV6-5 to TRBJ1-5; D is unresolved. Trimming removed 5 bases from V and 4 bases from J, with 9 bases in between. The CDR3 length is 13 residues. Germline V gene sequence: CDR1 MNHEY, CDR2 SVGAGI. The CDR3 DNA is TGTGCCAGCAGTCCATCGCGGAATCAGCCCCAGCATTTT. The encoded protein is CASSPSRNQPQHF.

The gene calls are TRBV7-7 and TRBJ1-1, with no clear D. Trimming left V 5 bases short and J 0 bases short, with 4 bases between. CDR1 SSHAT and CDR2 FNYEAQ come from the germline V gene (reference sequence). This CDR3 region has 12 residues. CDR3 residues: CASSPVNTEAFF. For the CDR3, the DNA is TGTGCCAGCAGCCCCGTGAACACTGAAGCTTTCTTT. The full variable domain, rest sourced from reference TRBV7-7 and TRBJ1-1, is GAGVSQSPRYKVTKRGQDVTLRCDPISSHATLYWYQQALGQGPEFLTYFNYEAQPDKSGLPSDRFSAERPEGSISTLTIQRTEQRDSAMYRCASSPVNTEAFFGQGTRLTVV.

This chain uses TRBV5-1 with TRBJ2-3; TRBD2 aligns across 10 bases. V lost 0 bases and J lost 5; bases outside the gene matches: 6. The CDR3 spans 16 residues. The germline V gene encodes CDR1 SGHRS and CDR2 YFSETQ. The CDR3 DNA reads as TGCGCCAGCAGCTTGGTGCTAGCGGGGGAGGGAGATACGCAGTATTTT. Protein sequence: CASSLVLAGEGDTQYF.

This chain connects TRBV29-1 to TRBJ2-3, with D unclear. V was shortened by 5 bases and J by 4 bases, with 10 bases between the two germline ends. The CDR3 has 12 residues. Germline V gene sequence: CDR1 SQVTM, CDR2 ANQGSEA. CDR3 DNA sequence: TGCAGCGTTCGGGTTCGCTCAGATACGCAGTATTTT. Translating gives CSVRVRSDTQYF.

This chain joins TRBV5-4 and TRBJ2-2; 10 nucleotides line up with TRBD2. After removal of 2 bases from V and 4 bases from J, the junction contained 2 bases not matched to a gene. This CDR3 contains 15 residues. Germline lookup yields CDR1 SGHNT and CDR2 YYREEE (reference sequence). CDR3 sequence reads: CASSLAGGLTGELFF. In DNA form, the CDR3 reads TGTGCCAGCAGCTTAGCGGGGGGGCTCACCGGGGAGCTGTTTTTT.

V is TRBV6-2 or TRBV6-3 and J is TRBJ1-2; a possible D gene is TRBD1 (6 bases). V lost 2 bases to trimming and J lost 2 bases, with 6 bases between them. This CDR3 contains 13 residues. CDR1 and CDR2 from the germline V gene are MNHEY and SVGEGT. The CDR3 loop is CASSYGGNYGYTF. The CDR3 region has the DNA TGTGCCAGCAGTTACGGGGGCAACTATGGCTACACCTTC.

The chain has TRBV14 and TRBJ2-5, with 8 nucleotides matching TRBD2. The germline V gene has CDR1 SGHDN and CDR2 FVKESK. With V trimmed by 5 bases and J by 7 bases, 6 bases remained unmatched. The CDR3 sequence is 13 residues long. CDR3 amino acids: CASSAVAGRTQYF. For the CDR3, the DNA is TGTGCCAGCAGCGCGGTAGCGGGGAGGACCCAGTACTTC. Drawing the rest from reference TRBV14 and TRBJ2-5, the complete variable domain is EAGVTQFPSHSVIEKGQTVTLRCDPISGHDNLYWYRRVMGKEIKFLLHFVKESKQDESGMPNNRFLAERTGGTYSTLKVQPAELEDSGVYFCASSAVAGRTQYFGPGTRLLVL.

This chain connects TRBV18 to TRBJ2-3; TRBD2 might be the D (6 bases). Trimming took off 2 bases at V and 6 bases at J, with 12 bases between the two ends. CDR1 is KGHSH and CDR2 is LQKENI in the germline V gene. The CDR3 totals 14 residues. CDR3 coding DNA: TGTGCCAGCTCACCAACCTCTCGGGGGGATACGCAGTATTTT. This gives the protein CASSPTSRGDTQYF.

V and J are TRBV10-3 and TRBJ1-1; the D gene is possibly TRBD1 (6 bases). This CDR3 is 11 amino acids long. V gave up 10 bases and J gave up 6 bases, with 12 bases separating them. The germline CDR1 and CDR2 sequences are ENHRY and SYGVKD. CDR3 residues: CATRGAAEAFF. The CDR3 DNA reads TGTGCCACCCGGGGGGCCGCTGAAGCTTTCTTT.